The present T cell receptor (beta chain) was sequenced within a study of T cell repertoires in cytomegalovirus infection. A single record per CDR3 protein comes from TCRdb applying MiXCR to the reads. The sample shows around 900,000 distinct CDR3 sequences, approximately 30% of them seen only once. Germline V gene sequence: CDR1 PRHDT, CDR2 FYEKMQ (reference sequence). V dropped 3 bases and J dropped 3 bases, with 15 bases sitting between them. This CDR3 spans 15 amino acids. Turning to this clonotype: Its antigen is still unknown.

This sequence was found in a human donor in good health (CMV status not recorded). Some clones in this sample may be carry-over from other donors' samples. The rearrangement joins TRBV13 to TRBJ2-7; perhaps TRBD1 as D (7 bases). Sequenced material: cultured CD8+ T cells from PBMCs, taken from culture after CMV antigen stimulation. For the CDR3, the DNA is TGTGCCAGCAGCTTTTGGCAGGGGGGCCGCTACGAGCAGTACTTC. Residues: CASSFWQGGRYEQYF. Complete variable domain (other parts from reference TRBV13 and TRBJ2-7): AAGVIQSPRHLIKEKRETATLKCYPIPRHDTVYWYQQGPGQDPQFLISFYEKMQSDKGSIPDRFSAQQFSDYHSELNMSSLELGDSALYFCASSFWQGGRYEQYFGPGTRLTVT.